Below are 9 T cell receptor beta chains sequenced from a single sample in a study of post-analysis software for immune sequencing data. Regarding the study as a whole: A few TRBV segments appeared more often in patients than in controls, and TRBV5-6, TRBV5-1 and TRBV20-1 were among these.

Built from TCR beta cDNA, the libraries had unique molecular identifiers in them. Via MiXCR, TCRdb re-called the PCR reads, giving one row per CDR3 protein. The top ten hold 1.5% of the sample, which has 170,000 or so distinct CDR3 sequences, 30% seen once. No cognate antigen is known for these TCRs. The sequencing input was blood. The receptors come from a girl between 10 and 17 years old with multiple sclerosis.

This clonotype appeared a few times. This chain joins TRBV3-1 and TRBJ2-7; D ambiguous. V lost 0 bases, J lost 4 bases, and 13 bases lay in between. CDR1 and CDR2 from the germline V gene are LGHDT and YNNKEL (reference sequence). There are 15 residues in the CDR3. The CDR3 nucleotides read TGTGCCAGCAGCCAAGAAGGACGGCGAGCTTACGAGCAGTACTTC. Translating gives CASSQEGRRAYEQYF.

The chain uses TRBV20-1 and TRBJ2-3; maybe TRBD2 (5 bases). The CDR3 is 13 amino acids. CDR1 DFQATT and CDR2 SNEGSKA come from the germline V gene (reference sequence). The CDR3 protein is CSGLPGSTDTQYF. CDR3 nucleotide sequence: TGCAGCGGTCTTCCGGGAAGCACAGATACGCAGTATTTT.

Remarks on this clonotype: At one of its ends the junction is not consistent with the germline gene, which may arise from a read error. The chain uses TRBV4-1 and TRBJ1-2, with 10 bases aligning to TRBD1. CDR1 MGHRA and CDR2 YSYEKL come from the germline V gene. The CDR3 is made up of 13 amino acids. The DNA for the CDR3 is TGCGTCAGCAGCCAAGGGACAGGGGATGGCTACACCTTC. It translates to CVSSQGTGDGYTF.

This clonotype was detected only a few times. The J gene is TRBJ1-4, the V gene TRBV5-1, with D possibly matching TRBD1 (5 bases). Per the germline V gene, CDR1 is SGHRS and CDR2 is YFSETQ. Deletions cut 5 bases from V and 4 bases from J, with 21 bases between. The CDR3 has 17 residues. CDR3 DNA sequence: TGCGCCAGCAGGGCCGACACGAAGGGGACGGATAATGAAAAACTGTTTTTT. Protein product: CASRADTKGTDNEKLFF.

The sample holds a few counts of this clonotype. Being one base from a much bigger clone, this may be a read error. The V gene is TRBV15, the J gene TRBJ1-2; D is unclear. Germline CDR1 reads LNHNV; CDR2 reads YYDKDF (reference sequence). This CDR3 region has 14 residues. The CDR3 nucleotides are TGTGTCACCAGCAGAGGCGCAGTACCCTATGGCTACACCTTC. Its translation is CVTSRGAVPYGYTF.

The chain carries TRBV28 and TRBJ2-4; either TRBD1 or TRBD2 may fit D (6 bases each). The J call may not be correct, given that the DNA end is closer to TRBJ2-7. This CDR3 spans 16 amino acids. Germline assignment: CDR1 MDHEN and CDR2 SYDVKM. The CDR3 sequence: CASRLRSGAKFYEQYF. The CDR3 DNA reads TGTGCCAGCAGGTTAAGATCGGGGGCGAAATTCTACGAGCAGTACTTC.

There are many counts of this clonotype. This sequence joins TRBV27 and TRBJ1-1; 7 bases line up with TRBD1. Germline trimming cut 6 bases from V and 4 bases from J; bases unmatched to any gene: 8. The length of the CDR3 is 14 residues. Germline V gives CDR1 MNHEY, CDR2 SMNVEV (reference sequence). CDR3 sequence reads: CASSFRQGPTEAFF. For the CDR3, the DNA is TGTGCCAGCAGCTTCAGACAGGGCCCCACTGAAGCTTTCTTT.

This clonotype showed up just once. The CDR3 nucleotides read TGTGCCAGCAGCTTAACCCCGAGAGGGGGAAGGACCGGGGAGCTGTTTTTT. Translated: CASSLTPRGGRTGELFF. V usage is TRBV7-3 and J usage is TRBJ2-2; weak D call: TRBD1 (6 bases). V was cut by 0 bases and J by 5 bases, with 16 bases left in between. Germline loops: CDR1 SGHTA, CDR2 FQGTGA. The CDR3 is made up of 17 amino acids.

There are a few counts of this clonotype. The chain joins TRBV12-3 or TRBV12-4 to TRBJ2-7; possibly TRBD1 or TRBD2 for D (5 bases each). The CDR3 totals 13 residues. V was clipped by 8 bases and J by 3 bases, with 14 bases between them. CDR3 region: CASSRDGDYEQYF. CDR3 sequence (DNA): TGTGCCAGCTCCCGGGACGGGGACTACGAGCAGTACTTC.